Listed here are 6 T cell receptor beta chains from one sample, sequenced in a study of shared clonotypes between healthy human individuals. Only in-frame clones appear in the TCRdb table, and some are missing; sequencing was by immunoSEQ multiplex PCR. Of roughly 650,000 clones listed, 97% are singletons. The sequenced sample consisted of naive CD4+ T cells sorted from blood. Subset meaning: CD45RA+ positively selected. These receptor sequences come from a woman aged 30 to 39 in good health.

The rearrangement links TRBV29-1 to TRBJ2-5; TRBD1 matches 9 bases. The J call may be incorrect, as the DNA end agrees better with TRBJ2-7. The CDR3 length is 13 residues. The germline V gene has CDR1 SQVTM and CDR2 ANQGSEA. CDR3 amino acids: CSVVADRGYEQYF. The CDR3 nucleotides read TGCAGCGTTGTCGCGGACAGGGGATACGAGCAGTACTTC.

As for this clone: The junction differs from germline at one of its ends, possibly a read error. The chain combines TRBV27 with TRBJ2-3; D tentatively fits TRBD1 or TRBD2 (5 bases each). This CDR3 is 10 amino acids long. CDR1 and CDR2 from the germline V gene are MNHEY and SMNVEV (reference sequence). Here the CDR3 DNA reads TGTGCCAGCAGACGGGGACCCCCACCTTTT. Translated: CASRRGPPPF.

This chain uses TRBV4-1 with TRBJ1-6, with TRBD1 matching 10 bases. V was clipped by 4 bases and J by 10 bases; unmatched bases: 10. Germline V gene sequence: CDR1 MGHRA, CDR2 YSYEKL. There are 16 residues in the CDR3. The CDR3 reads CASSRRQGALGSPLHF. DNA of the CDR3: TGCGCCAGCAGCCGAAGACAGGGGGCTTTAGGATCACCCCTCCACTTT.

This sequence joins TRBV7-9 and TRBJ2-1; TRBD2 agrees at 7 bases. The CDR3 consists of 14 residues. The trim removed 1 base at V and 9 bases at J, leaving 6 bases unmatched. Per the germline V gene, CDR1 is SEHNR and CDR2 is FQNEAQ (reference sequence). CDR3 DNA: TGTGCCAGCAGCTTAGGAGCGGGAATGTCTGAGCAGTTCTTC. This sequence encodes CASSLGAGMSEQFF.

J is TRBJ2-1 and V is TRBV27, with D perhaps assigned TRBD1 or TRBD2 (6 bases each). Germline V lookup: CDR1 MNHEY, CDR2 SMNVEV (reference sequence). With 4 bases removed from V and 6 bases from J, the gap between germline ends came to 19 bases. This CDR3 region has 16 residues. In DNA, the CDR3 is TGTGCCAGCAGTTCACCGCGCAGGGGAGGATCCAATGAGCAGTTCTTC. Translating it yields CASSSPRRGGSNEQFF.

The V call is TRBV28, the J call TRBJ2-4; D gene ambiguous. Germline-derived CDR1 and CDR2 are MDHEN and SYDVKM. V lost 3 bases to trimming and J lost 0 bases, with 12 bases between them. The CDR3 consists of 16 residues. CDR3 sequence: CASSFPPPGAKNIQYF. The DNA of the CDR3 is TGTGCCAGCAGTTTCCCCCCGCCCGGAGCCAAAAACATTCAGTACTTC.